A single sample is the source of the 9 T cell receptor beta chains below, sequenced in a study of beta chain features in type 1 diabetes. What was sequenced were expressed TCRB transcripts, since all of the isolated RNA had been reverse transcribed. The protocol was immunoSEQ multiplex PCR, while the TCRdb copy is restricted to in-frame clones and leaves out a portion. The repertoire holds 20,000 to 25,000 clones, with about 69% as singletons. Points from the study as a whole: In every one of the four CD4+ subsets, TCRB CDR3s were moderately but significantly shorter in Type 1 diabetes patients.

These receptors have no identified antigens. The sample consisted of Tregs from blood. The receptors originated from a man between 18 and 29 years old with type 1 diabetes.

This clone was detected only once. V gene TRBV7-9 combines with J gene TRBJ1-1; D possibly corresponds to TRBD1 (5 bases). V lost 3 bases to trimming and J lost 4 bases, with 9 bases between them. The germline CDR1 and CDR2 sequences are SEHNR and FQNEAQ (reference sequence). This CDR3 has 13 amino acids. The CDR3 protein is CASSFGGGTEAFF. Written as DNA, the CDR3 is TGTGCCAGCAGCTTTGGGGGAGGCACTGAAGCTTTCTTT.

The chain couples TRBV28 to TRBJ1-6; D perhaps matches TRBD1 (6 bases). The germline CDR1 and CDR2 sequences are MDHEN and SYDVKM. With 6 bases removed from V and 7 bases from J, the gap between germline ends came to 16 bases. The CDR3 is 15 residues long. CDR3 protein: CASRYSGTRNSPLHF. The CDR3 bases are TGTGCCAGCAGATACTCCGGGACAAGGAATTCACCCCTCCACTTT.

This clone came up a few times. CDR3 amino acids: CASSPLGLLLGTGELFF. CDR3 DNA sequence: TGTGCCAGTAGTCCACTGGGACTCCTCCTTGGCACCGGGGAGCTGTTTTTT. The chain links TRBV19 to TRBJ2-2, with D tentatively TRBD2 (6 bases). V dropped 5 bases and J dropped 4 bases, with 20 bases sitting between them. CDR1 LNHDA and CDR2 SQIVND come from the germline V gene (reference sequence). This CDR3 contains 17 residues.

This chain uses TRBV5-1 with TRBJ1-2, with D perhaps TRBD1 (6 bases). Trimming cost V 0 bases and J 2 bases, with 17 bases left between them. Germline loops: CDR1 SGHRS, CDR2 YFSETQ. The CDR3 contains 17 residues. CDR3 DNA: TGCGCCAGCAGCTTGGATACAGGGTCCATAACGAACTATGGCTACACCTTC. Translated, it gives CASSLDTGSITNYGYTF.

The V gene is TRBV7-2, the J gene TRBJ1-1, with a possible D match to TRBD1 (5 bases). The germline gives CDR1 SGHTA, CDR2 FQGNSA. Trimming shortened V by 1 base and J by 7 bases, and 13 bases separated the two germline ends. The length of the CDR3 is 14 residues. CDR3 amino acids: CASSLVGAFSEAFF. The CDR3 DNA follows: TGTGCCAGCAGCTTAGTAGGGGCTTTCAGTGAAGCTTTCTTT. Full variable domain (missing parts from reference TRBV7-2 and TRBJ1-1): GAGVSQSPSNKVTEKGKDVELRCDPISGHTALYWYRQSLGQGLEFLIYFQGNSAPDKSGLPSDRFSAERTGGSVSTLTIQRTQQEDSAVYLCASSLVGAFSEAFFGQGTRLTVV.

The chain uses TRBV18 and TRBJ2-1, with TRBD1 matching 11 bases. Germline loops: CDR1 KGHSH, CDR2 LQKENI. The CDR3 length is 19 residues. Trimming cost V 3 bases and J 3 bases; bases outside gene matches: 13. CDR3 in amino acids: CASSPLGTGGSSGYNEQFF. The CDR3 DNA follows: TGTGCCAGCTCACCTCTAGGGACAGGGGGTTCTTCTGGCTACAATGAGCAGTTCTTC.

The chain recombines TRBV2 with TRBJ1-4; D not resolved. Trimming pared 6 bases from V and 8 bases from J, leaving 7 bases between. Germline V gene lookup returns CDR1 SNHLY and CDR2 FYNNEI. This CDR3 is 11 amino acids long. CDR3: CASSEQEKLFF. The CDR3 coding sequence is TGTGCCAGCAGCGAACAAGAAAAACTGTTTTTT.

This clone was recorded only once. This sample also contains other DNA sequences that code for the same CDR3. In DNA, the CDR3 is TGTGCCAGCAGCTTCGGGACAGGGGAAGAGACCCAGTACTTC. It specifies CASSFGTGEETQYF. This chain links TRBV7-6 with TRBJ2-5; TRBD1 matches 10 bases. CDR1 SGHVS and CDR2 FNYEAQ come from the germline V gene. J gave up 3 bases and V 3 bases, and 1 base lay outside the gene matches. CDR3 length: 14 amino acids.

The chain uses TRBV5-1 and TRBJ1-2, with 9 positions matching TRBD1. Germline loops: CDR1 SGHRS, CDR2 YFSETQ. The CDR3 extends over 16 amino acids. V gave up 5 bases and J gave up 4 bases; unmatched junction bases: 12. The CDR3 is CASSSPGTGILYGYTF. CDR3 nucleotides: TGCGCCAGCAGTTCTCCCGGGACAGGGATTCTCTATGGCTACACCTTC.